This is a list of T cell receptor beta chains from one sample in a study of T cell responses to AZD1222 COVID-19 vaccine. Method: immunoSEQ multiplex PCR; TCRdb's copy keeps in-frame clones and lacks some. The sample shows 90,000 to 150,000 clones, approximately 86% of them seen only once. The sample in question was peripheral blood, obtained 28 days after the second AZD1222 dose. The receptors were sampled from an adult who received the AZD1222 COVID-19 vaccine. Both conserved end residues are trimmed from each CDR3. The D gene is left open where the match is weak.

d_call	v_call	j_call	cdr3_aa
.	TRBV7-9	TRBJ1-2	ASSPFGNYGYT
TRBD2	TRBV29-1	TRBJ2-1	SVDSGGFYNEQF
TRBD1	TRBV5-4	TRBJ1-1	ASSDSDRANTEAF
.	TRBV11-1	TRBJ2-3	ASSLQALHDTQY
.	TRBV12-5	TRBJ1-5	ASAPPGLSNQPQH
.	TRBV5-1	TRBJ1-2	ASSWGAGYGYT
TRBD1	TRBV7-3	TRBJ1-1	ASSQQTGDGEAF
.	TRBV7-8	TRBJ1-1	ASSLGGWTEAF
TRBD2	TRBV18	TRBJ2-1	ASSLHRDYSGGEQF
.	TRBV6-2/TRBV6-3	TRBJ2-3	ASSFSPGTQY
.	TRBV6-4	TRBJ2-2	ASSDSLGAGELF
TRBD1	TRBV10-3	TRBJ1-5	ATDTGDNNQPQH
.	TRBV5-6	TRBJ1-1	ASSWVETRGNTEAF
TRBD2	TRBV7-3	TRBJ2-2	ASSPFAASGGKNTGELF
.	TRBV6-5	TRBJ2-3	ASSWGTDTQY
.	TRBV28	TRBJ2-5	ASSFSGTGETQY
.	TRBV5-4	TRBJ2-2	ASSYGEGAGELF
.	TRBV19	TRBJ2-1	ASSLTPGDEQF
.	TRBV10-1	TRBJ2-3	ASSAGVSSTDTQY
TRBD2	TRBV27	TRBJ2-5	ASRGGPTETQY
.	TRBV2	TRBJ1-4	ASSSRAGGGEKLF
.	TRBV10-3	TRBJ1-5	AISENQGVNQPQH
TRBD1	TRBV11-2	TRBJ1-1	ASSFQLQGPNTEAF
TRBD2	TRBV7-2	TRBJ2-5	ASSLALAGGRRGETQY
.	TRBV27	TRBJ2-2	ASSPHQLGGHTGELF